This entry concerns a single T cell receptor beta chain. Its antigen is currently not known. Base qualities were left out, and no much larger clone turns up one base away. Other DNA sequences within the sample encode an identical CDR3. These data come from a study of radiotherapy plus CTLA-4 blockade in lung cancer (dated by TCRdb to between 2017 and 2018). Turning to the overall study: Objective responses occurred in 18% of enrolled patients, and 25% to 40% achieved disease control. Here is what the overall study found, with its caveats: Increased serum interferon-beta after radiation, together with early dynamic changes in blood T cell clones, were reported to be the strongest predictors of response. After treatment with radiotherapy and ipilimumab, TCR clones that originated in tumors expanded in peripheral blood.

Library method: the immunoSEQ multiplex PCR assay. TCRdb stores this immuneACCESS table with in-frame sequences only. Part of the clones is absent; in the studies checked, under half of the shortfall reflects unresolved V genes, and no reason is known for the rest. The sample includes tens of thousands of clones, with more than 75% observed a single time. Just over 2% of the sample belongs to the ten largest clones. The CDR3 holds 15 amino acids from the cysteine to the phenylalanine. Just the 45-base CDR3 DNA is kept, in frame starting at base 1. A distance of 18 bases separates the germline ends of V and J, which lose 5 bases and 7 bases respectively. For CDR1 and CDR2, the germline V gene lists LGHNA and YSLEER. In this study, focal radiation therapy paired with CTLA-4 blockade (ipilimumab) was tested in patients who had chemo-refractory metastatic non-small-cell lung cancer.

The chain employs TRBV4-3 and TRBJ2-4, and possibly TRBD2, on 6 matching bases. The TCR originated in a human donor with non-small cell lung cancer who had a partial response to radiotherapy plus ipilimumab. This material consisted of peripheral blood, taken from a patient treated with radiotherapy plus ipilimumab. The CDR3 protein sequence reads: CASSSGTGGGNIQYF. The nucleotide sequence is TGCGCCAGCAGCTCCGGGACTGGGGGTGGGAACATTCAGTACTTC.